This entry lists 27 T cell receptor beta chains sequenced from one sample in a study of PD-L1 blockade in urothelial cancer. TCRdb keeps only in-frame clones here, not all; method: immunoSEQ multiplex PCR. Among about 80,000 clones listed, 87% were seen once. This specimen was PBMCs, taken around atezolizumab (anti-PD-L1) treatment. Every receptor here comes from a woman in her seventies with urothelial cancer.

The chain recombines TRBV6-5 with TRBJ2-7, with TRBD2 as a possible D gene (7 bases). V lost 2 bases, J lost 1 base, and 15 bases lay in between. Germline lookup yields CDR1 MNHEY and CDR2 SVGAGI. The CDR3 is 16 amino acids. The CDR3 DNA reads TGTGCCAGCAGTTACGGGCGGGGGCCCCCTTCCTACGAGCAGTACTTC. It specifies CASSYGRGPPSYEQYF.

The rearrangement joins TRBV11-2 to TRBJ2-2; tentatively, D is TRBD1 (5 bases). The CDR3 consists of 14 residues. V shed 1 base and J shed 3 bases, with 6 bases lying between them. Germline V lookup: CDR1 SGHAT, CDR2 FQNNGV. The CDR3 DNA reads TGTGCCAGCAGCTTAGTAGGGGACACCGGGGAGCTGTTTTTT. Its translation is CASSLVGDTGELFF. The whole variable domain, filled in from reference TRBV11-2 and TRBJ2-2, reads EAGVAQSPRYKIIEKRQSVAFWCNPISGHATLYWYQQILGQGPKLLIQFQNNGVVDDSQLPKDRFSAERLKGVDSTLKIQPAKLEDSAVYLCASSLVGDTGELFFGEGSRLTVL.

J is TRBJ2-3 and V is TRBV2, with 9 bases fitting TRBD2. The ends lost 7 bases at V and 4 bases at J; junction bases unmatched: 12. Germline-derived CDR1 and CDR2 are SNHLY and FYNNEI. The CDR3 is 16 amino acids. The CDR3 sequence is CASTPSRLAVPDTQYF. CDR3 sequence (DNA): TGTGCCAGCACCCCCTCCCGACTAGCGGTTCCAGATACGCAGTATTTT.

The chain combines TRBV18 with TRBJ2-5; D gene ambiguous. Trimming removed 6 bases from V and 4 bases from J, with 18 bases in between. The CDR3 is 15 residues long. Germline V gene lookup returns CDR1 KGHSH and CDR2 LQKENI. The CDR3 bases are TGTGCCAGCTCGCGCCCTTCTAGGCCTCGAGAGACCCAGTACTTC. Protein product: CASSRPSRPRETQYF.

V is TRBV10-3 and J is TRBJ1-2; 7 bases match TRBD1. Per germline, CDR1 ENHRY and CDR2 SYGVKD. V lost 6 bases to trimming and J lost 4 bases; unmatched junction nucleotides: 5. The CDR3 has 13 residues. In DNA, the CDR3 is TGTGCCATCAGGCAGGGGGAAAGCTATGGCTACACCTTC. As protein: CAIRQGESYGYTF.

The genes are TRBV10-1 and TRBJ2-5; D perhaps matches TRBD1 (6 bases). From germline, CDR1 is WNHNN and CDR2 SYGVQD (reference sequence). The CDR3 has 15 amino acids. Trimming took off 3 bases at V and 1 base at J, with 12 bases between the two ends. CDR3: CASSDLTGSQETQYF. CDR3 nucleotides: TGCGCCAGCAGTGATTTAACAGGGTCCCAAGAGACCCAGTACTTC.

The V and J genes are TRBV4-3 and TRBJ1-4; possible D gene TRBD1, 5 bases. V gave up 4 bases and J gave up 3 bases, with 12 bases separating them. Germline CDR1 LGHNA, CDR2 YSLEER. The CDR3 is 15 residues long. The CDR3 DNA reads TGCGCCAGCAGCCCTACCGGGACTTCTAATGAAAAACTGTTTTTT. This encodes CASSPTGTSNEKLFF.

The chain recombines TRBV6-1 with TRBJ2-5; TRBD1 matches 7 bases. The V gene's germline CDR1 is MNHNS and CDR2 SASEGT. After removal of 4 bases from V and 2 bases from J, the junction contained 7 bases not matched to a gene. CDR3 length: 15 residues. CDR3 sequence: CASSANRDRQETQYF. CDR3 DNA sequence: TGTGCCAGCAGTGCTAACCGGGACAGACAAGAGACCCAGTACTTC.

This clone has just one count. The CDR3 DNA reads as TGTGCCATCAGTGAGTTCAGGACAGACCCCTACAATGAGCAGTTCTTC. It yields the protein CAISEFRTDPYNEQFF. This chain joins TRBV10-3 and TRBJ2-1; perhaps TRBD1 as D (6 bases). Germline V gene lookup returns CDR1 ENHRY and CDR2 SYGVKD. V was pared by 1 base and J by 2 bases, with 12 bases between. There are 16 residues in the CDR3.

The chain has TRBV2 and TRBJ1-1; D unclear. Germline V gene lookup returns CDR1 SNHLY and CDR2 FYNNEI. Trimming stripped 5 bases from V and 8 bases from J, with 18 bases between. This CDR3 comprises 14 residues. CDR3 coding DNA: TGTGCCAGCAGTACCGGGGTAACAGCGGCGGAAGCTTTCTTT. Translated: CASSTGVTAAEAFF.

The chain uses TRBV6-6 and TRBJ2-2; D gene unclear. Trimming took 5 bases from V and 6 from J, leaving 19 bases between them. Germline CDR1 reads MNHNY; CDR2 reads SVGAGI (reference sequence). The CDR3 extends over 16 amino acids. CDR3 residues: CASSAAGATLAGELFF. DNA of the CDR3: TGTGCCAGCAGTGCGGCCGGAGCAACTCTAGCCGGGGAGCTGTTTTTT.

This clone was seen a few times. The rearrangement links TRBV2 to TRBJ2-7; 10 positions agree with TRBD2. Germline V gives CDR1 SNHLY, CDR2 FYNNEI. Unmatched junction bases numbered 5, after V lost 5 bases and J lost 4 bases. The CDR3 is 14 amino acids. The CDR3 sequence: CASSLASGSYEQYF. The DNA of the CDR3 is TGTGCCAGCAGTCTGGCTAGCGGGAGTTACGAGCAGTACTTC.

J is TRBJ2-4 and V is TRBV6-6; D possibly corresponds to TRBD2 (5 bases). Trimming took off 0 bases at V and 3 bases at J, with 12 bases between the two ends. Germline V gives CDR1 MNHNY, CDR2 SVGAGI (reference sequence). The CDR3 is made up of 16 amino acids. CDR3 sequence: CASSYSKAGSKNIQYF. CDR3 DNA sequence: TGTGCCAGCAGTTACTCGAAGGCTGGGAGCAAAAACATTCAGTACTTC.

J is TRBJ1-1 and V is TRBV7-9; D remains unclear. Germline lookup yields CDR1 SEHNR and CDR2 FQNEAQ (reference sequence). V was clipped by 6 bases and J by 1 base, with 21 bases between them. The CDR3 contains 17 residues. Here the CDR3 reads CASSQRRYFNPNTEAFF. In nucleotides, the CDR3 is TGTGCCAGCAGTCAAAGGCGGTACTTCAATCCGAACACTGAAGCTTTCTTT.

The chain links TRBV5-1 to TRBJ2-3; D gene ambiguous. The V gene lost 0 bases and the J gene lost 6 bases, with 5 bases spanning the gap. CDR1 and CDR2 from the germline V gene are SGHRS and YFSETQ. This CDR3 comprises 12 residues. CDR3 sequence (DNA): TGCGCCAGCAGCTTGGAACGGGATACGCAGTATTTT. This codes for CASSLERDTQYF. Using reference TRBV5-1 and TRBJ2-3 for the parts outside the CDR3, the full variable domain is KAGVTQTPRYLIKTRGQQVTLSCSPISGHRSVSWYQQTPGQGLQFLFEYFSETQRNKGNFPGRFSGRQFSNSRSEMNVSTLELGDSALYLCASSLERDTQYFGPGTRLTVL.

This chain links TRBV9 with TRBJ2-7, with 9 positions matching TRBD1. The CDR3 is 14 amino acids. V shed 4 bases and J 4 bases; nucleotides not matched to a gene: 6. Germline loops: CDR1 SGDLS, CDR2 YYNGEE. The CDR3 here is CASSLGQGEYEQYF. The DNA of the CDR3 is TGTGCCAGCAGCTTGGGACAGGGTGAATACGAGCAGTACTTC.

The CDR3 region is CASSLGQWAISGYTF. The DNA of the CDR3 is TGTGCCAGCAGCTTGGGACAGTGGGCGATTTCTGGCTACACCTTC. The chain employs TRBV5-6 and TRBJ1-2, with D possibly being TRBD1 (5 bases). The CDR3 loop spans 15 amino acids. V lost 0 bases to trimming and J lost 7 bases, with 16 bases between them. The V gene's germline CDR1 is SGHDT and CDR2 YYEEEE.

This chain links TRBV11-2 with TRBJ2-3; D gene uncertain. V shed 1 base and J shed 2 bases, with 13 bases lying between them. CDR1 is SGHAT and CDR2 is FQNNGV in the germline V gene. This CDR3 has 16 residues. The CDR3 coding sequence is TGTGCCAGCAGCTTAGCGGGTGTTCTTGTCACAGATACGCAGTATTTT. As protein: CASSLAGVLVTDTQYF.

J is TRBJ2-1 and V is TRBV5-4; D call uncertain. Trimming left V 3 bases short and J 3 bases short, with 10 bases between. CDR3 size: 14 residues. Germline V gene sequence: CDR1 SGHNT, CDR2 YYREEE (reference sequence). CDR3: CASSSPGSYNEQFF. CDR3 nucleotide sequence: TGTGCCAGCAGCTCCCCAGGCAGCTACAATGAGCAGTTCTTC.

The chain has TRBV7-6 and TRBJ1-4, with no clear D. Germline V gene lookup returns CDR1 SGHVS and CDR2 FNYEAQ. CDR3 length equals 13 residues. Trimming left V 8 bases short and J 8 bases short, with 15 bases between. The DNA for the CDR3 is TGTGCCAGCGCTCCGCAAGCTTCAGAAAAACTGTTTTTT. It specifies CASAPQASEKLFF.

This chain links TRBV4-2 with TRBJ1-4; D is possibly TRBD1 (5 bases). The V gene lost 4 bases and the J gene lost 8 bases, with 20 bases spanning the gap. Per germline, CDR1 LGHNA and CDR2 YNFKEQ. The CDR3 sequence is 16 residues long. The CDR3, as DNA: TGTGCCAGCAGCCCTCAAGGCCAGGGCGGCGGCGAAAAACTGTTTTTT. Its translation: CASSPQGQGGGEKLFF.

The count of this clone is one. The chain is built from TRBV18 and TRBJ2-7, with 8 bases that match TRBD1. Germline V gives CDR1 KGHSH, CDR2 LQKENI. The length of the CDR3 is 14 residues. With 3 bases clipped from V and 3 bases from J, the junction kept 4 bases outside the gene matches. CDR3 bases: TGTGCCAGCTCACCGGACAGGGACCACTACGAGCAGTACTTC. The encoded protein is CASSPDRDHYEQYF. Based on the CDR3 plus reference TRBV18 and TRBJ2-7, the full variable domain is NAGVMQNPRHLVRRRGQEARLRCSPMKGHSHVYWYRQLPEEGLKFMVYLQKENIIDESGMPKERFSAEFPKEGPSILRIQQVVRGDSAAYFCASSPDRDHYEQYFGPGTRLTVT.

The sample holds one count of this clone. The rearrangement joins TRBV5-1 to TRBJ2-1; 12 bases are a match to TRBD2. Germline V gene sequence: CDR1 SGHRS, CDR2 YFSETQ. After removal of 6 bases from V and 0 bases from J, the junction contained 4 bases not matched to a gene. The CDR3 extends over 16 amino acids. In nucleotides, the CDR3 is TGCGCCAGCACCCGACTAGCGGGGGCCTCCTACAATGAGCAGTTCTTC. Residues: CASTRLAGASYNEQFF.

This chain connects TRBV10-3 to TRBJ2-7; possibly TRBD1 for D (6 bases). V dropped 4 bases and J dropped 3 bases, with 16 bases sitting between them. CDR3 size: 15 residues. The germline gives CDR1 ENHRY, CDR2 SYGVKD. In DNA form, the CDR3 reads TGTGCCATCAGTGGTACCTCAGGGGTAAACTACGAGCAGTACTTC. It encodes CAISGTSGVNYEQYF.

This chain connects TRBV5-8 to TRBJ2-1, with no clear D. Per germline, CDR1 SGHTS and CDR2 YDEGEE. The V end was cut by 0 bases, the J end by 8 bases, with 3 bases between. The length of the CDR3 is 11 residues. CDR3 nucleotide sequence: TGTGCCAGCAGCTTGGTCGATGAGCAGTTCTTC. Translating it yields CASSLVDEQFF.

The V call is TRBV28, the J call TRBJ2-1; tentatively, D is TRBD2 (6 bases). Germline CDR1 is MDHEN and CDR2 is SYDVKM. Trimming stripped 2 bases from V and 3 bases from J, with 14 bases between. The CDR3 consists of 16 residues. The CDR3 DNA is TGTGCCAGCAGTTTAGGTTGGGGACTCGACTACAATGAGCAGTTCTTC. Translating it yields CASSLGWGLDYNEQFF.

This rearrangement joins TRBV6-1 to TRBJ2-5; a possible D gene is TRBD2 (6 bases). The CDR3 is 14 amino acids. V was shortened by 6 bases and J by 5 bases, with 16 bases between the two germline ends. Germline V gene lookup returns CDR1 MNHNS and CDR2 SASEGT. The CDR3 protein is CASREGRLGETQYF. The CDR3 bases are TGTGCCAGCAGGGAGGGACGGCTCGGCGAGACCCAGTACTTC.